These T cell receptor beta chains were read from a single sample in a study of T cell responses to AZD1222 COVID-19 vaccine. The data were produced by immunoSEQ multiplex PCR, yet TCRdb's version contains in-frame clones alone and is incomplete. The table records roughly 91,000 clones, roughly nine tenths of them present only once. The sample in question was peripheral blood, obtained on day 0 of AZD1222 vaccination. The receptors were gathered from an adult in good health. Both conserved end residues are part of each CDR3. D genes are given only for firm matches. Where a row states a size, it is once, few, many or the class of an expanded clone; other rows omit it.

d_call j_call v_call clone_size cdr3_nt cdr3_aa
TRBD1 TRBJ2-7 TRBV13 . TGTGCCAGCAGCCTGCGACAGGGATACGAGCAGTACTTC CASSLRQGYEQYF
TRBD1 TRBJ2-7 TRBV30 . TGTGCCTGGAGTGGTGCCCCGGGACAGGTCAACGAGCAGTACTTC CAWSGAPGQVNEQYF
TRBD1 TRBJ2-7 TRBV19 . TGTGCCAGTAGAGGGACAGGGCGGCACGAGCAGTACTTC CASRGTGRHEQYF
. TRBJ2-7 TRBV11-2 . TGTGCCAGCAGCCTACTCTACGAGCAGTACTTC CASSLLYEQYF
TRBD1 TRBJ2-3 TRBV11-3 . TGTGCCAGCAGCCTCGGACAGGACACAGATACGCAGTATTTT CASSLGQDTDTQYF
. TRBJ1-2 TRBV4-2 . TGTGCCAGCAGCCAAGATGTCGTGGACTACGGCTACACCTTC CASSQDVVDYGYTF
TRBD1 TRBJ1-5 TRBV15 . TGTGCCACCAGAATAAACAGGGGAGGTGGCAATCAGCCCCAGCATTTT CATRINRGGGNQPQHF
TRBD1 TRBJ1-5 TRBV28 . TGTGCCAGCAGGACAGGGGCCAATCAGCCCCAGCATTTT CASRTGANQPQHF
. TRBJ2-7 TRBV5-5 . TGTGCCAGCAGCGGAGGGGCCACCTACGAGCAGTACTTC CASSGGATYEQYF
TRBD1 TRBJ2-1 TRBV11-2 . TGTGCCAGCAGCCGGACAGGGGGCGCGGACTCGAACTACAATGAGCAGTTCTTC CASSRTGGADSNYNEQFF
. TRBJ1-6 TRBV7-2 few TGTGCCAGCAGCTTTGGTCCGGCACCCCTCCACTTT CASSFGPAPLHF
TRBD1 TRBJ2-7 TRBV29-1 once TGCAGCGTTGGTCTGGGACAGGGCACCTACGAGCAGTACTTC CSVGLGQGTYEQYF
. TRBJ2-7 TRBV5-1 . TGCGCCAGCAGCTTGGGTCTGACCTACGAGCAGTACTTC CASSLGLTYEQYF
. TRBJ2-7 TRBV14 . TGTGCCAGCAGCTGGGGCTACGAGCAGTACTTC CASSWGYEQYF
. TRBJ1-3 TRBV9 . TGTGCCAGCAGCGTCGACATGGCCTCTGGAAACACCATATATTTT CASSVDMASGNTIYF
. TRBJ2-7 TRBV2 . TGTGCCAGCAGCGCTCCGGGGGTTTCCTACGAGCAGTACTTC CASSAPGVSYEQYF
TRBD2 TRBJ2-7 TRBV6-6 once TGTGCCAGCAGTTCTGGGAGGGCCTACGAGCAGTACTTC CASSSGRAYEQYF
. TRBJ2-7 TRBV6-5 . TGTGCCAGCAGTTACGCCGGTGGGGGCTACGAGCAGTACTTC CASSYAGGGYEQYF
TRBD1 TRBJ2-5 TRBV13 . TGTGCCAGCAGCCTCGGGACAGATCAAGAGACCCAGTACTTC CASSLGTDQETQYF
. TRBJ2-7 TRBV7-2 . TGTGCCAGCAGCCCCCACGTGAGCGCCGAGCAGTACTTC CASSPHVSAEQYF
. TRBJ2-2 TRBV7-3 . TGTGCCAGCAGCTTGGCACAGGGATCCACCGGGGAGCTGTTTTTT CASSLAQGSTGELFF